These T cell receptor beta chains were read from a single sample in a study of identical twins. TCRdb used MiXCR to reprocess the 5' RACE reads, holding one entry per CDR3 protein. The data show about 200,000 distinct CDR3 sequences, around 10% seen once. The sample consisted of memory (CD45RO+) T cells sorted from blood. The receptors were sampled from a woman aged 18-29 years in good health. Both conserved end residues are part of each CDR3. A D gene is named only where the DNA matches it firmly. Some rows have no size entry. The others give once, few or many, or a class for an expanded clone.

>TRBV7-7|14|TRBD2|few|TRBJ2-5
CASSLGSGGETQYF
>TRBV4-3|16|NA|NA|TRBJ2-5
CASSHRGLVGQETQYF
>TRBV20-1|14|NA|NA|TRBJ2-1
CSAIATTKDNEQFF
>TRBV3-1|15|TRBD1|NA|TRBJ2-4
CASSHLTGVQNIQYF
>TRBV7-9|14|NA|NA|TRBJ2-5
CASSPRGRLETQYF
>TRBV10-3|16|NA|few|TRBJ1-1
CAISNVDLAVGTEAFF
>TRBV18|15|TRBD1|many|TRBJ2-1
CASSPWDRGGNEQFF
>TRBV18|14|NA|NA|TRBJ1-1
CASSQVRGGTEAFF
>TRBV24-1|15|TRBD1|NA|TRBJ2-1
CATSEDRGSYNEQFF
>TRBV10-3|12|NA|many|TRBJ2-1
CAISESTNEQFF
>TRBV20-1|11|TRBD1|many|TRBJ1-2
CSANSGTEHTF
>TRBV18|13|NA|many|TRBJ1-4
CASSPARNEKLFF
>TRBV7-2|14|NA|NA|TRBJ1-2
CASSSRPGVGGYTF
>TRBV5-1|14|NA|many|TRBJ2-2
CASSHFEPTGELFF
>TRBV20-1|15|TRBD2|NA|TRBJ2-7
CSARDLAGGTYEQYF
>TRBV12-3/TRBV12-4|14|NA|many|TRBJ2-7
CASSANHLSYEQYF
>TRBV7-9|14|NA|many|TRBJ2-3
CASSLSGGTDTQYF
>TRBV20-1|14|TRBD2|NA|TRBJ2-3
CSARTSGASGTQYF
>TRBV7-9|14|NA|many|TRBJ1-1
CASSSGAPWLEAFF
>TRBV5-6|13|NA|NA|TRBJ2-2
CASSSTLPGELFF
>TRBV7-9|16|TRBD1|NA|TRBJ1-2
CASSPPRTGEGGGYTF
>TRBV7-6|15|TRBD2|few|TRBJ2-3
CASSPRLAELDTQYF
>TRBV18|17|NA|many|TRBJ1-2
CASSPRDGSEDLYGYTF
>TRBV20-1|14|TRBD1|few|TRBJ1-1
CSASRTGATSEAFF
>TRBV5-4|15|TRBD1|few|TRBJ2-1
CASSLGGTGYNEQFF
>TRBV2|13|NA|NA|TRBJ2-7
CASNSDATIEQYF
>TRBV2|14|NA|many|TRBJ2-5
CASSGRMYQETQYF
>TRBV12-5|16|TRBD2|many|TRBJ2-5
CASGLGLAGGGETQYF
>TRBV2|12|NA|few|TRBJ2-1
CASSMGAGEQFF
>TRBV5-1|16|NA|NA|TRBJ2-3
CASSLSNQRSTDTQYF
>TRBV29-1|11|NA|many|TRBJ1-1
CTGRLNTEAFF
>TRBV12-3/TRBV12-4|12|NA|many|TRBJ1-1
CASSYGSTEAFF